This T cell receptor (beta chain) originates from a study of T cell repertoires in cytomegalovirus infection (dated by TCRdb to the late 2010s). Notes on the research overall: Peptide stimulations targeted recently identified HLA-C-restricted CMV epitopes, whose presentation resists viral immunomodulation, together with well-studied HLA-B-restricted epitopes. Donor HLA type was relevant to the analysis, as public TCR beta signatures indicated carriage of CMV infection together with the matching HLA type.

A word on this clonotype: It has no known antigen specificity. No qualities accompany the bases; no much larger clone lies one base away.

Trimming takes 1 base from V and 2 bases from J, and the germline ends sit 12 bases apart. The CDR3 spans 15 residues, from the cysteine through the phenylalanine. CDR3 DNA is the only sequence kept; it has 45 bases, read in frame from the first base. In the germline V gene, CDR1 corresponds to SNHLY and CDR2 to FYNNEI. Here is what the overall study found, with its caveats: In both this cohort and an independent cohort of approximately 350 donors, the cumulative frequency of public TCR beta family members distinguished carriers of CMV infection plus the relevant HLA type. In the ex vivo response, HLA-C-restricted CMV-specific TCR beta clonotypes were dominant, and in two of eight donors the single most frequent clonotype came from this HLA-C-restricted group.

Sequenced using an Illumina HiSeq 1500. The raw public data were reprocessed by TCRdb itself: fastp quality trimming at Q25, MiXCR clonotype calling, in-frame beta chains only. Every CDR3 protein is listed once, alongside the most common genes and DNA of its rows. This sample has tens of thousands of distinct CDR3 sequences in its table, and roughly 40% of those were observed once. The leading ten clones occupy over 85% of the sample. In light of the paper, this sample's treatment or condition label describes: in vitro stimulation with specific CMV peptide epitopes to enrich CMV-specific T cells. The rearranged segments are TRBV2 and TRBJ2-7, and TRBD2 may be the D gene, going by 5 matching bases. The sequenced sample was CD8+ T cells from cultured PBMCs, obtained from culture after CMV antigen stimulation. The clonotype was recovered from a human donor in good health (CMV status not recorded). Some clones in this sample may be carry-over from other donors' samples. The DNA sequence is as follows: TGTGCCAGCAGTGAAGGGGCTAGCAGAACCTACGAGCAGTACTTC. It translates to CASSEGASRTYEQYF.